Sequencing of this TCR beta chain was carried out in a study of cytomegalovirus exposure and HLA in healthy donors. General study points: HLA allele associations emerged for some 16,000 TCR beta sequences in a later analysis, at 0.05 false discovery rate. For most TCR sequences rarity was the rule, although some public TCRs occurred in many donors. It has been reported that TCR beta sequences accurately predicted the HLA-A and HLA-B alleles of most subjects. Researchers left out some V segments, among them TRBV6-2 and TRBV6-3, as indistinguishable.

PCR employed 60 Vbeta and 13 Jbeta primers. Sequencing was performed with immunoSEQ multiplex PCR; in TCRdb, only in-frame clones are kept and a portion is missing. Here the sample spans 150,000 to 250,000 clones, about four fifths being singletons. The CDR3 is 17 amino acids. CDR1 and CDR2 from the germline V gene are SGHRS and YFSETQ. The germline V and J ends were trimmed by 1 base and 1 base, with 16 bases remaining between them. On this clone: Its cognate antigen is unknown.

This clonotype originated in a girl between 10 and 17 years old in good health and CMV-seropositive. Sequencing was done on a sample of PBMCs. This rearrangement joins TRBV5-1 to TRBJ2-3; D is possibly TRBD2 (5 bases). The CDR3 loop is CASSLLEAGVGTDTQYF. The CDR3 DNA reads as TGCGCCAGCAGCTTGTTAGAAGCCGGGGTCGGCACAGATACGCAGTATTTT. Together with reference TRBV5-1 and TRBJ2-3, the CDR3 gives the full variable domain: KAGVTQTPRYLIKTRGQQVTLSCSPISGHRSVSWYQQTPGQGLQFLFEYFSETQRNKGNFPGRFSGRQFSNSRSEMNVSTLELGDSALYLCASSLLEAGVGTDTQYFGPGTRLTVL.